This T cell receptor (beta chain) is drawn from a study of control samples from healthy donors and cancer patients. Germline CDR1 and CDR2: SGHVS and FQNEAQ. Trimming pared 1 base from V and 9 bases from J, leaving 10 bases between. The length of the CDR3 is 13 residues. Clones were sequenced by immunoSEQ multiplex PCR, and TCRdb holds only the in-frame ones, with some missing. Of approximately 20,000 clones in the sample, around four fifths are singletons; the top ten hold 29%. Input material: PBMCs. The rearrangement uses TRBV7-8 and TRBJ2-1; D remains ambiguous. The receptor comes from a woman in her sixties or seventies with lung cancer. This CDR3 is CASSLEESGEQFF. CDR3 DNA: TGTGCCAGCAGCTTAGAGGAGTCCGGTGAGCAGTTCTTC.